The 20 T cell receptor beta chains below come from one sample, sequenced in a study of T cells and copy number aberrations in small-cell lung cancer (dated by TCRdb to about 2021). Libraries were prepared through the immunoSEQ multiplex PCR assay. TCRdb took over this immuneACCESS table, retaining in-frame rearrangements with V and J assigned. Such tables are incomplete; in checked studies, under half of the missing clones stem from an unresolved V gene, and the remainder is unexplained. This sample is represented by some 3,100 clones; 90% of them were singletons. The ten top clones hold about 5% of the sample. The specimen sequenced was normal tissue next to the tumor. The receptors come from a man aged 50 or older with small cell lung cancer.

The V and J genes are TRBV30 and TRBJ1-5; D uncertain. V was trimmed by 0 bases and J by 3 bases, leaving 6 bases between them. Germline V gene lookup returns CDR1 GTSNPN and CDR2 SVGIG (reference sequence). The CDR3 contains 13 residues. The CDR3 reads CAWSVQANQPQHF. The CDR3 DNA reads TGTGCCTGGAGTGTTCAGGCCAATCAGCCCCAGCATTTT.

V and J are TRBV4-2 and TRBJ2-2; 8 bases align to TRBD1. V lost 4 bases to trimming and J lost 3 bases; unmatched junction nucleotides: 1. CDR1 LGHNA and CDR2 YNFKEQ come from the germline V gene. This CDR3 region has 14 residues. CDR3 nucleotide sequence: TGTGCCAGCAGCCGACAGGGGTACACCGGGGAGCTGTTTTTT. It specifies CASSRQGYTGELFF.

The gene calls are TRBV6-6 and TRBJ2-1; the match to TRBD1 covers 7 bases. CDR3 size: 15 residues. CDR1 and CDR2 (germline): MNHNY, SVGAGI (reference sequence). V trimming: 5 bases; J trimming: 0 bases; junction bases outside the gene matches: 4. The CDR3 DNA follows: TGTGCCAGCAGTATGGGACAGAGCTCCTACAATGAGCAGTTCTTC. It translates to CASSMGQSSYNEQFF.

The chain joins TRBV25-1 to TRBJ1-4; 8 bases map to TRBD1. There are 14 residues in the CDR3. Germline CDR1 is MGHDK and CDR2 is SYGVNS. V lost 2 bases to trimming and J lost 8 bases; unmatched junction nucleotides: 4. CDR3 loop: CASSEQGAQEKLFF. Written as DNA, the CDR3 is TGTGCCAGCAGTGAACAGGGGGCTCAGGAAAAACTGTTTTTT. The full variable domain, its missing parts supplied by reference TRBV25-1 and TRBJ1-4, is EADIYQTPRYLVIGTGKKITLECSQTMGHDKMYWYQQDPGMELHLIHYSYGVNSTEKGDLSSESTVSRIRTEHFPLTLESARPSHTSQYLCASSEQGAQEKLFFGSGTQLSVL.

The chain joins TRBV10-3 to TRBJ1-2; weak D call: TRBD1 (6 bases). Germline lookup yields CDR1 ENHRY and CDR2 SYGVKD. This CDR3 has 14 residues. V lost 7 bases, J lost 2 bases, and 14 bases lay in between. The CDR3 DNA follows: TGTGCCATCACTCGGGACAATAAGAACTATGGCTACACCTTC. Translated, it gives CAITRDNKNYGYTF.

V usage is TRBV25-1 and J usage is TRBJ1-5; tentatively, D is TRBD1 (6 bases). This CDR3 is built from 15 residues. Trimming stripped 4 bases from V and 5 bases from J, with 15 bases between. Germline V gene sequence: CDR1 MGHDK, CDR2 SYGVNS. CDR3: CASSGLVAGDQPQHF. The CDR3 DNA is TGTGCCAGCAGTGGTCTTGTGGCAGGGGATCAGCCCCAGCATTTT.

The chain carries TRBV11-3 and TRBJ2-3, with 9 nucleotides matching TRBD1. V dropped 6 bases and J dropped 2; count of bases not matched to a gene: 3. The germline CDR1 and CDR2 sequences are SGHNT and YENEEA. The CDR3 has 14 amino acids. CDR3: CASSRQGDTDTQYF. The CDR3 DNA reads as TGTGCCAGCAGTAGACAGGGGGACACAGATACGCAGTATTTT.

The rearrangement links TRBV27 to TRBJ2-2; D may be TRBD1 (5 bases). V lost 4 bases to trimming and J lost 4 bases, with 13 bases between them. Germline CDR1 is MNHEY and CDR2 is SMNVEV (reference sequence). The CDR3 has 15 amino acids. This CDR3 is CASSSDTGATGELFF. The CDR3 DNA follows: TGTGCCAGCAGTTCGGACACCGGTGCCACCGGGGAGCTGTTTTTT.

The rearrangement joins TRBV29-1 to TRBJ2-3; TRBD1 matches at 11 bases. The CDR3 spans 13 residues. In germline, CDR1 is SQVTM, CDR2 ANQGSEA. V dropped 5 bases and J dropped 7; count of bases not matched to a gene: 5. The CDR3 nucleotides are TGCAGCGTTCTCGGGACAGGGGGGTATACGCAGTATTTT. Translation: CSVLGTGGYTQYF.

The chain employs TRBV11-3 and TRBJ2-7; either TRBD1 or TRBD2 may supply D (5 bases each). CDR1 is SGHNT and CDR2 is YENEEA in the germline V gene. The CDR3 extends over 12 amino acids. V dropped 6 bases and J dropped 5 bases, with 11 bases sitting between them. The CDR3 region is CASSRDEDEQYF. The CDR3 DNA is TGTGCCAGCAGTCGGGACGAAGACGAGCAGTACTTC.

This rearrangement joins TRBV29-1 to TRBJ2-2; 7 bases line up with TRBD2. With 6 bases clipped from V and 5 bases from J, the junction kept 12 bases outside the gene matches. The CDR3 is 15 amino acids. The V gene's germline CDR1 is SQVTM and CDR2 ANQGSEA. CDR3: CSVPSGGGMTGELFF. In DNA, the CDR3 is TGCAGCGTGCCTTCGGGAGGCGGGATGACCGGGGAGCTGTTTTTT.

This clone was counted only a few times. The chain recombines TRBV15 with TRBJ1-1, with 8 bases identical to TRBD1. Germline CDR1 and CDR2: LNHNV and YYDKDF (reference sequence). This CDR3 has 16 residues. Germline trimming cut 9 bases from V and 1 base from J; bases unmatched to any gene: 13. DNA of the CDR3: TGTGCCACTGGGGGACAGGACCCTCGGCAGAACACTGAAGCTTTCTTT. It specifies CATGGQDPRQNTEAFF. Based on the CDR3 plus reference TRBV15 and TRBJ1-1, the full variable domain is DAMVIQNPRYQVTQFGKPVTLSCSQTLNHNVMYWYQQKSSQAPKLLFHYYDKDFNNEADTPDNFQSRRPNTSFCFLDIRSPGLGDTAMYLCATGGQDPRQNTEAFFGQGTRLTVV.

The rearrangement joins TRBV9 to TRBJ2-3, with a possible D match to TRBD2 (7 bases). CDR3 size: 14 residues. With 3 bases removed from V and 3 bases from J, the gap between germline ends came to 11 bases. The germline V gene encodes CDR1 SGDLS and CDR2 YYNGEE. In nucleotides, the CDR3 is TGTGCCAGCAGCGGGGGGGGCGAAACAGATACGCAGTATTTT. It encodes CASSGGGETDTQYF. The full variable domain, in which reference TRBV9 and TRBJ2-3 provide the parts outside the CDR3, is DSGVTQTPKHLITATGQRVTLRCSPRSGDLSVYWYQQSLDQGLQFLIQYYNGEERAKGNILERFSAQQFPDLHSELNLSSLELGDSALYFCASSGGGETDTQYFGPGTRLTVL.

V and J are TRBV29-1 and TRBJ2-5; D not resolved. The CDR3 is 13 amino acids. The V end lost 1 base, the J end lost 1 base, and 7 bases lay between the germline ends. Germline values: CDR1 SQVTM, CDR2 ANQGSEA. CDR3 in amino acids: CSVEVELQETQYF. The CDR3 region has the DNA TGCAGCGTTGAAGTCGAGCTCCAAGAGACCCAGTACTTC.

The chain has TRBV19 and TRBJ1-1; 8 bases are a match to TRBD1. With 6 bases clipped from V and 1 base from J, the junction kept 1 base outside the gene matches. Germline V gives CDR1 LNHDA, CDR2 SQIVND (reference sequence). The CDR3 is 13 amino acids. The CDR3 reads CASRDRENTEAFF. In DNA, the CDR3 is TGTGCCAGTAGGGACAGGGAGAACACTGAAGCTTTCTTT.

CDR3 residues: CASSPRGDGYTF. DNA for the CDR3: TGCGCCAGCAGCCCCCGCGGGGATGGCTACACCTTC. The genes are TRBV5-1 and TRBJ1-2; D is unclear. CDR3 length: 12 residues. Germline V gives CDR1 SGHRS, CDR2 YFSETQ. Trimming took 4 bases from V and 6 from J, leaving 10 bases between them.

The gene calls are TRBV7-2 and TRBJ2-2; 8 nucleotides line up with TRBD1. The ends lost 5 bases at V and 3 bases at J; junction bases unmatched: 8. The CDR3 has 16 amino acids. Looked up from germline, CDR1 is SGHTA and CDR2 is FQGNSA. CDR3: CASSTRTGTHTGELFF. The DNA of the CDR3 is TGTGCCAGCAGCACCCGGACAGGGACCCACACCGGGGAGCTGTTTTTT.

J is TRBJ2-1 and V is TRBV19; D remains unclear. The CDR3 loop spans 15 amino acids. V shed 2 bases and J shed 0 bases, with 8 bases lying between them. Germline V gene lookup returns CDR1 LNHDA and CDR2 SQIVND (reference sequence). The DNA for the CDR3 is TGTGCCAGTAGTATAATTTGGAGCTCCTACAATGAGCAGTTCTTC. This codes for CASSIIWSSYNEQFF.

The CDR3 sequence: CASSLGQGPNQPQHF. In nucleotides, the CDR3 is TGTGCCAGCAGCTTAGGACAGGGGCCTAATCAGCCCCAGCATTTT. The chain employs TRBV7-8 and TRBJ1-5, with TRBD1 matching 8 bases. This CDR3 has 15 amino acids. CDR1 is SGHVS and CDR2 is FQNEAQ in the germline V gene. V lost 1 base and J lost 4; bases outside the gene matches: 3.

This clone has only one observation. The rearrangement joins TRBV12-5 to TRBJ1-5; 11 bases line up with TRBD1. Per germline, CDR1 LGHNT and CDR2 FRNRAP. The CDR3 has 19 residues. The ends lost 0 bases at V and 4 bases at J; junction bases unmatched: 11. CDR3 DNA sequence: TGTGCTAGTGGTTTGGTATCTTCCTTAGGGGACAGGGGGAATCAGCCCCAGCATTTT. This codes for CASGLVSSLGDRGNQPQHF.